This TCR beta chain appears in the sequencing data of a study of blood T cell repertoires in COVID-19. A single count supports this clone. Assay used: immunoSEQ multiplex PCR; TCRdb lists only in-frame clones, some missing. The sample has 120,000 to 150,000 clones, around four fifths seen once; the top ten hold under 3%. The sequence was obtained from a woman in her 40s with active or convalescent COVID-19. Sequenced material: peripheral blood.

The CDR3 DNA reads as TGTGCCAGCAGCGTAGAAGGGGTGAACACTGAAGCTTTCTTT. It translates to CASSVEGVNTEAFF. The chain employs TRBV9 and TRBJ1-1; tentatively, D is TRBD1 (5 bases). Germline V CDR1 and CDR2: SGDLS, YYNGEE. V lost 0 bases and J lost 0, with 6 bases in between. The CDR3 runs 14 residues.